The 12 T cell receptor beta chains listed next were all sequenced from one sample in a study of CD8 T cells in ankylosing spondylitis. A single record per CDR3 protein comes from TCRdb applying MiXCR to the 5' RACE reads. The sample records just over 350,000 distinct CDR3 sequences, 20% being singletons. Sample: blood, either unsorted or a sorted T cell fraction (not recorded which). The receptors come from a male donor with ankylosing spondylitis or in good health (not recorded which).

The gene calls are TRBV20-1 and TRBJ2-7; 11 bases match TRBD1. CDR1 and CDR2 from the germline V gene are DFQATT and SNEGSKA (reference sequence). This CDR3 has 15 amino acids. The ends lost 0 bases at V and 3 bases at J; junction bases unmatched: 4. The CDR3 DNA follows: TGCAGTGCTAGAGATATTGGGACAGGGGGCTACGAGCAGTACTTC. This codes for CSARDIGTGGYEQYF.

The chain carries TRBV2 and TRBJ2-3; 7 bases fit TRBD1. After removal of 6 bases from V and 4 bases from J, the junction contained 7 bases not matched to a gene. The germline gives CDR1 SNHLY, CDR2 FYNNEI. The CDR3 extends over 14 amino acids. CDR3 sequence reads: CASRENTGADTQYF. The CDR3 region has the DNA TGTGCCAGCAGGGAGAATACAGGGGCAGATACGCAGTATTTT.

The CDR3 sequence is CASSLRLAGLTNTGELFF. The CDR3 DNA follows: TGTGCCAGCAGTTTAAGGCTAGCGGGGCTAACGAACACCGGGGAGCTGTTTTTT. The J gene is TRBJ2-2, the V gene TRBV12-3 or TRBV12-4, with 9 bases aligning to TRBD2. Trimming at V came to 2 bases and at J to 0 bases, leaving 7 bases not matched to a gene. The CDR3 is made up of 18 amino acids.

V is TRBV3-1 and J is TRBJ1-2; D unresolved. The germline CDR1 and CDR2 sequences are LGHDT and YNNKEL (reference sequence). V was pared by 6 bases and J by 2 bases, with 16 bases between. This CDR3 region has 15 residues. The CDR3 coding sequence is TGTGCCAGCAGGGTACTTAGGTGGGAGAACTATGGCTACACCTTC. This gives the protein CASRVLRWENYGYTF.

The J gene is TRBJ2-3, the V gene TRBV20-1; D is undetermined. The germline CDR1 and CDR2 sequences are DFQATT and SNEGSKA (reference sequence). The CDR3 covers 14 residues. V was clipped by 1 base and J by 0 bases, with 8 bases between them. CDR3 bases: TGCAGTGCTAGAGCCCCGGTGAGCACAGATACGCAGTATTTT. Translation gives CSARAPVSTDTQYF.

The table lists this clonotype with a few counts. This chain uses TRBV28 with TRBJ2-2, with a tentative D call TRBD1 (6 bases). CDR1 is MDHEN and CDR2 is SYDVKM in the germline V gene. The CDR3 has 16 residues. V was shortened by 1 base and J by 3 bases, with 12 bases between the two germline ends. CDR3 sequence reads: CASSLSLGAYTGELFF. CDR3 sequence (DNA): TGTGCCAGCAGTTTATCTCTGGGGGCATACACCGGGGAGCTGTTTTTT. Together with reference TRBV28 and TRBJ2-2, the CDR3 gives the full variable domain: DVKVTQSSRYLVKRTGEKVFLECVQDMDHENMFWYRQDPGLGLRLIYFSYDVKMKEKGDIPEGYSVSREKKERFSLILESASTNQTSMYLCASSLSLGAYTGELFFGEGSRLTVL.

A few counts support this clonotype. Here the CDR3 reads CASTVTGAAYEQYF. The CDR3 nucleotides read TGTGCCAGCACCGTGACAGGGGCAGCCTACGAGCAGTACTTC. V is TRBV12-3 or TRBV12-4 and J is TRBJ2-7; 8 bases agree with TRBD1. The CDR3 consists of 14 residues. The trim removed 7 bases at V and 2 bases at J, leaving 7 bases unmatched.

This clonotype was picked up a small number of times. The V and J genes are TRBV2 and TRBJ1-1, with no clear D. The germline V gene encodes CDR1 SNHLY and CDR2 FYNNEI. There are 15 residues in the CDR3. V was shortened by 7 bases and J by 1 base, with 16 bases between the two germline ends. Here the CDR3 DNA reads TGTGCCAGCATCCGGGCCCTCGAGGCGAACACTGAAGCTTTCTTT. Amino acids: CASIRALEANTEAFF.

This clonotype turned up a few times. CDR3 bases: TGTGCCAGCAGTGACTCCGACAGGGACCAGCAGTTCTTC. Amino acid sequence: CASSDSDRDQQFF. The rearrangement links TRBV6-4 to TRBJ2-1, with TRBD1 identical over 7 bases. The CDR3 loop spans 13 amino acids. In germline, CDR1 is MRHNA, CDR2 SNTAGT. With V trimmed by 0 bases and J by 11 bases, 4 bases remained unmatched.

The gene calls are TRBV11-1 and TRBJ2-7; D is undetermined. Germline loops: CDR1 SGHAT, CDR2 FQDESV (reference sequence). This CDR3 comprises 13 residues. The V and J ends lost 4 bases and 6 bases respectively, with 13 bases between them. This chain's CDR3 is CASSSEAGLEQYF. The CDR3 bases are TGTGCCAGCAGCTCCGAGGCTGGCCTCGAGCAGTACTTC.

This clonotype was observed a handful of times. The gene calls are TRBV28 and TRBJ2-7, with D perhaps assigned TRBD1 or TRBD2 (6 bases each). The CDR3 extends over 18 amino acids. The germline CDR1 and CDR2 sequences are MDHEN and SYDVKM. V lost 8 bases and J lost 3, with 29 bases in between. CDR3 DNA sequence: TGTGCCAGCGCACCCCAACAGGGAGGTCTCCGGCGACACTACGAGCAGTACTTC. Translation gives CASAPQQGGLRRHYEQYF.

The genes are TRBV12-3 or TRBV12-4 and TRBJ2-1; D not certain. This CDR3 is 15 amino acids long. V was clipped by 1 base and J by 6 bases, with 13 bases between them. The chain's CDR3 is CASSLGHQSANEQFF. CDR3 nucleotides: TGTGCCAGCAGTTTAGGCCACCAATCGGCCAATGAGCAGTTCTTC.